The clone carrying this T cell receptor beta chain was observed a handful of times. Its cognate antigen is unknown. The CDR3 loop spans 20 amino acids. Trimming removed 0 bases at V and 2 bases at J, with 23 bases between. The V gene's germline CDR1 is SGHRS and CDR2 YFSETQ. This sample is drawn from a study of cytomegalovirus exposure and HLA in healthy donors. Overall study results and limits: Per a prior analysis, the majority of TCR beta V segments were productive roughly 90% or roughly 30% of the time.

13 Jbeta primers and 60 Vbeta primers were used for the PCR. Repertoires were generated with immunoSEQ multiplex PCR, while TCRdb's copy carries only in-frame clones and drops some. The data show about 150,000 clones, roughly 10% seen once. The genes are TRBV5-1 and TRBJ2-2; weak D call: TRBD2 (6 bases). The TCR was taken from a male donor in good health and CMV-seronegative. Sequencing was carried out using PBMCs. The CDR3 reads CASSLAGGSGYNPNTGELFF. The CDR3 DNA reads TGCGCCAGCAGCTTGGCCGGCGGTAGCGGATATAATCCCAACACCGGGGAGCTGTTTTTT.